This T cell receptor beta chain was sequenced in a study of T cell responses to AZD1222 COVID-19 vaccine. The CDR3 sequence is 12 residues long. CDR1 is MNHEY and CDR2 is SVGAGI in the germline V gene. The V gene end was trimmed by 9 bases and the J gene end by 10 bases; junction bases not matched to a gene: 9. Here immunoSEQ multiplex PCR was the method, and the copy in TCRdb shows in-frame clones only, minus some. The table shows around 120,000 clones, with about nine tenths occurring only once. The receptor's source is an adult who received the AZD1222 COVID-19 vaccine. V gene TRBV6-5 combines with J gene TRBJ1-1; 9 bases match TRBD1. The source material was peripheral blood, sampled 28 days after the second AZD1222 dose. The CDR3 DNA reads as TGTGCCAGTCGTAGGACAGGGGAGACAGCTTTCTTT. Translating gives CASRRTGETAFF.